The 21 T cell receptor beta chains below come from one sample, sequenced in a study of blood T cell repertoires in COVID-19. Clones were read by immunoSEQ multiplex PCR, and TCRdb kept only the in-frame ones, dropping some. The sample records approximately 300,000 clones, 87% being singletons. Sequenced sample: PBMCs or T cells enriched from blood (not recorded which). The receptors originated from a woman aged 25 to 39 who had recovered from COVID-19.

The chain recombines TRBV7-9 with TRBJ1-3; D gene unclear. In germline, CDR1 is SEHNR, CDR2 FQNEAQ (reference sequence). The CDR3 runs 17 residues. V dropped 2 bases and J dropped 1 base, with 15 bases sitting between them. CDR3 sequence reads: CASSLSAYGLSGNTIYF. CDR3 bases: TGTGCCAGCAGCTTATCGGCGTATGGGCTATCTGGAAACACCATATATTTT.

The chain carries TRBV3-1 (or the pseudogene TRBV3-2) and TRBJ2-3; D may be TRBD2 (7 bases). Trimming removed 1 base from V and 1 base from J, with 15 bases in between. Germline assignment: CDR1 LGHDT and CDR2 YNNKEL (reference sequence). The CDR3 is 17 residues long. The CDR3 DNA reads as TGTGCCAGCAGCCAAGGCGGGGGCGACCTGCGCACAGATACGCAGTATTTT. The encoded protein is CASSQGGGDLRTDTQYF.

The chain employs TRBV27 and TRBJ1-1, with D possibly TRBD1 on 6 matching bases. The CDR3 totals 13 residues. V was cut by 3 bases and J by 5 bases, with 10 bases left in between. Germline CDR1 MNHEY, CDR2 SMNVEV (reference sequence). The chain's CDR3 is CASSLFRGTEAFF. The CDR3 DNA reads as TGTGCCAGCAGTTTGTTCAGGGGTACTGAAGCTTTCTTT.

The CDR3 here is CASSKGTPPNEKLFF. Written as DNA, the CDR3 is TGCGCCAGCAGCAAAGGGACACCACCTAATGAAAAACTGTTTTTT. The chain recombines TRBV5-1 with TRBJ1-4; D may be TRBD1 (6 bases). V gave up 4 bases and J gave up 3 bases, with 13 bases separating them. The CDR3 is made up of 15 amino acids. The germline CDR1 and CDR2 sequences are SGHRS and YFSETQ.

The chain joins TRBV5-1 to TRBJ1-1; D possibly corresponds to TRBD1 (6 bases). V was pared by 0 bases and J by 1 base, with 16 bases between. This CDR3 region has 17 residues. Germline values: CDR1 SGHRS, CDR2 YFSETQ. The CDR3 protein is CASSLAGFAGANTEAFF. CDR3 in DNA: TGCGCCAGCAGCTTGGCCGGCTTCGCGGGGGCGAACACTGAAGCTTTCTTT.

The chain employs TRBV4-2 and TRBJ1-6, with D hard to call. Trimming shortened V by 1 base and J by 5 bases, and 9 bases separated the two germline ends. CDR3 length equals 15 residues. Germline CDR1 reads LGHNA; CDR2 reads YNFKEQ. The CDR3 sequence is CASSQVHSNNSPLHF. Here the CDR3 DNA reads TGTGCCAGCAGCCAAGTCCACAGTAATAATTCACCCCTCCACTTT.

V usage is TRBV5-4 and J usage is TRBJ2-3; tentatively, D is TRBD2 (5 bases). The V end was cut by 0 bases, the J end by 0 bases, with 14 bases between. The CDR3 has 17 residues. CDR1 and CDR2 (germline): SGHNT, YYREEE (reference sequence). The CDR3 nucleotides are TGTGCCAGCAGCTTGGTTAGCAGGACTCCTAGCACAGATACGCAGTATTTT. It yields the protein CASSLVSRTPSTDTQYF.

The CDR3 protein is CACHISGASTDTQYF. The CDR3 DNA reads TGTGCCTGCCATATCAGCGGGGCGAGCACAGATACGCAGTATTTT. This chain joins TRBV30 and TRBJ2-3, with 7 bases lining up with TRBD2. Germline CDR1 reads GTSNPN; CDR2 reads SVGIG (reference sequence). The CDR3 totals 15 residues. Germline trimming cut 6 bases from V and 0 bases from J; bases unmatched to any gene: 9.

The V call is TRBV24-1, the J call TRBJ2-3; TRBD1 aligns across 8 bases. The CDR3 length is 14 residues. J was trimmed by 4 bases and V by 3 bases; bases with no gene match: 2. Germline V gene sequence: CDR1 KGHDR, CDR2 SFDVKD. CDR3: CATSDPTGADTQYF. The CDR3 DNA sequence: TGTGCCACCAGTGATCCGACAGGGGCAGATACGCAGTATTTT.

This chain joins TRBV7-9 and TRBJ1-4, with unresolved D. V lost 5 bases and J lost 3, with 16 bases in between. Germline V lookup: CDR1 SEHNR, CDR2 FQNEAQ (reference sequence). This CDR3 is 16 amino acids long. DNA of the CDR3: TGTGCCAGCAGCCCATTAGGGTCGGAGGCTAATGAAAAACTGTTTTTT. Translation gives CASSPLGSEANEKLFF.

This chain uses TRBV21-1 with TRBJ2-5; TRBD1 was called by the table and not checked on the DNA. TRBV21-1 is flagged as a pseudogene. The CDR3 contains 16 residues. The CDR3 spells CASSKGSYRGQETQYF. CDR3 nucleotides: TGTGCCAGCAGCAAAGGCTCTTACAGGGGACAAGAGACCCAGTACTTC.

The genes are TRBV9 and TRBJ1-1, with a possible D match to TRBD1 (5 bases). CDR3 length: 14 residues. Germline V lookup: CDR1 SGDLS, CDR2 YYNGEE. Trimming shortened V by 2 bases and J by 1 base, and 9 bases separated the two germline ends. The CDR3 nucleotides read TGTGCCAGCAGCGTGCAAGACAGGAACACTGAAGCTTTCTTT. Amino acids: CASSVQDRNTEAFF. Drawing the rest from reference TRBV9 and TRBJ1-1, the complete variable domain is DSGVTQTPKHLITATGQRVTLRCSPRSGDLSVYWYQQSLDQGLQFLIQYYNGEERAKGNILERFSAQQFPDLHSELNLSSLELGDSALYFCASSVQDRNTEAFFGQGTRLTVV.

This rearrangement joins TRBV11-2 to TRBJ2-3; no firm D call. The germline gives CDR1 SGHAT, CDR2 FQNNGV. V lost 3 bases and J lost 14, with 15 bases in between. This CDR3 contains 12 residues. The CDR3 DNA reads as TGTGCCAGCAGCTTGTATCTCGGAGCCTTGTATTTT. The encoded protein is CASSLYLGALYF.

To note about this clone: The same CDR3 can be traced to other DNA sequences in this sample. The chain combines TRBV4-2 with TRBJ1-5, with D unresolved. CDR3 length: 14 residues. CDR1 is LGHNA, CDR2 YNFKEQ, per germline. Trimming took off 0 bases at V and 2 bases at J, with 5 bases between the two ends. The DNA of the CDR3 is TGTGCCAGCAGCCAAGATCAGGGCAATCAGCCCCAGCATTTT. Protein product: CASSQDQGNQPQHF.

The chain employs TRBV7-9 and TRBJ1-3; TRBD1 aligns across 7 bases. Germline CDR1 is SEHNR and CDR2 is FQNEAQ (reference sequence). After removal of 3 bases from V and 0 bases from J, the junction contained 2 bases not matched to a gene. This CDR3 comprises 15 residues. The CDR3 nucleotides are TGTGCCAGCAGCTTCTCAGGGGGCTCTGGAAACACCATATATTTT. As protein: CASSFSGGSGNTIYF.

This rearrangement joins TRBV6-6 to TRBJ1-4; 10 nucleotides match TRBD1. The CDR3 contains 14 residues. Germline CDR1 is MNHNY and CDR2 is SVGAGI (reference sequence). V gave up 6 bases and J gave up 8 bases; unmatched junction bases: 6. This CDR3 reads CASSRTGGSEKLFF. CDR3 in DNA: TGTGCCAGCAGCCGGACAGGGGGTAGCGAAAAACTGTTTTTT.

In this sample, this clone turned up a few times. In DNA, the CDR3 is TGTGCCACCAGCAGAGATCGGCAGGGAGGAGGCGGGGAGCTGTTTTTT. This gives the protein CATSRDRQGGGGELFF. The chain couples TRBV15 to TRBJ2-2, with D tentatively TRBD2 (6 bases). This CDR3 is 16 amino acids long. The germline V and J ends were trimmed by 0 bases and 7 bases, with 15 bases remaining between them. Germline V gene data show CDR1 as LNHNV and CDR2 as YYDKDF (reference sequence).

The chain recombines TRBV6-2 or TRBV6-3 with TRBJ2-5; no firm D call. The CDR3 has 13 residues. The ends were cut back, 2 bases at V and 2 bases at J, with 6 bases in the middle. Germline V CDR1 and CDR2: MNHEY, SVGEGT. The CDR3 region has the DNA TGTGCCAGCAGTTACGGGCAACAAGAGACCCAGTACTTC. Its translation is CASSYGQQETQYF.

The V gene is TRBV7-2, the J gene TRBJ2-1; D is undetermined. This CDR3 contains 12 residues. Looked up from germline, CDR1 is SGHTA and CDR2 is FQGNSA. V was trimmed by 5 bases and J by 4 bases, leaving 6 bases between them. CDR3 DNA: TGTGCCAGCAGCCCGACTTACAATGAGCAGTTCTTC. Translating it yields CASSPTYNEQFF.

The chain couples TRBV19 to TRBJ1-2; no clear D. Trimming took 6 bases from V and 7 from J, leaving 18 bases between them. Germline assignment: CDR1 LNHDA and CDR2 SQIVND (reference sequence). CDR3 length: 14 residues. The CDR3 coding sequence is TGTGCCAGTAGGCTTGCCGGGGAGTACGCTGGCTACACCTTC. Protein: CASRLAGEYAGYTF.

This clone occurred once. The genes are TRBV5-1 and TRBJ1-5; no clear D gene. The V end lost 4 bases, the J end lost 3 bases, and 14 bases lay between the germline ends. This CDR3 is 15 amino acids long. Germline V gene sequence: CDR1 SGHRS, CDR2 YFSETQ. The CDR3 bases are TGCGCCAGCAGCCCAGATGGACTACCCAATCAGCCCCAGCATTTT. Its protein is CASSPDGLPNQPQHF.